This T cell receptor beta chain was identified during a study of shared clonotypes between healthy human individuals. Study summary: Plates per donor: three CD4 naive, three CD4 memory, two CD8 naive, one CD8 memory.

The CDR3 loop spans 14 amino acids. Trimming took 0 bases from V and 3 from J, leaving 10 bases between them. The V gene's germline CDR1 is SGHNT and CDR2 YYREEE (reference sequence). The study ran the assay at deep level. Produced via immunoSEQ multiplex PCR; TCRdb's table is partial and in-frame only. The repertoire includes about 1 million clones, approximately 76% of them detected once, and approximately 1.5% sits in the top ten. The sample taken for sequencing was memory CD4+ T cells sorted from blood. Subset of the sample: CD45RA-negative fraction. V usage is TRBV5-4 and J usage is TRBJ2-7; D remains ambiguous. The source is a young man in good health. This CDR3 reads CASSLGPNLYEQYF. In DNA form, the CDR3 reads TGTGCCAGCAGCTTGGGACCTAACCTCTACGAGCAGTACTTC. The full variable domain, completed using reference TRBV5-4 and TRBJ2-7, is ETGVTQSPTHLIKTRGQQVTLRCSSQSGHNTVSWYQQALGQGPQFIFQYYREEENGRGNFPPRFSGLQFPNYSSELNVNALELDDSALYLCASSLGPNLYEQYFGPGTRLTVT.